This T cell receptor beta chain was sequenced for a study of molecular identifiers for immune sequencing clone quantification. Study observations and caveats: Even with around 1 million naive cells present, spiked Jurkat TCR RNA from one cell was reportedly detectable.

Sorted cell numbers of roughly 18,000 to 1,000,000, with 10%, 30% or 50% RNA, served as input for naive CD8 libraries. CD8+CD4-CCR7+CD45RA+ sorting gave the naive CD8 T cells. In its sample, this clonotype was seen a few times. Its antigen remains unknown. Germline V gene data show CDR1 as MNHEY and CDR2 as SVGAGI. V shed 1 base, J shed 4 bases, and the junction held 6 bases outside the gene matches. There are 15 residues in the CDR3. TCRdb reprocessed the PCR reads with MiXCR, giving one entry per CDR3 protein. Of approximately 630,000 distinct CDR3 sequences detected, around 25% appear once; the ten largest clones hold about 0.84%.

The TCR comes from a human donor in good health. Some libraries in this study had Jurkat cell RNA spiked in. The chain has TRBV6-5 and TRBJ1-2, with 7 bases fitting TRBD1. Sequenced input: naive CD8+ T cells from blood, with Jurkat cell RNA spiked in. Sample subset: FACS-sorted CD8+CD4-CCR7+CD45RA+ naive T cells. CDR3 sequence: CASSYLTGKPYGYTF. CDR3 bases: TGTGCCAGCAGTTACTTGACAGGGAAACCCTATGGCTACACCTTC.